These 10 T cell receptor beta chains were all obtained from the same sample, sequenced in a study of blood T cell repertoires in COVID-19. TCRdb's copy holds only in-frame clones and misses some; the assay was immunoSEQ multiplex PCR. The sample has under 300,000 clones, approximately 82% seen once; the top ten hold roughly 3.4%. Sequencing input: peripheral blood. The origin of the receptors is a woman between 18 and 30 years old with acute or convalescent COVID-19.

This rearrangement joins TRBV4-3 to TRBJ1-4, with 7 bases that match TRBD1. CDR3 length: 16 residues. After removal of 0 bases from V and 10 bases from J, the junction contained 11 bases not matched to a gene. Per the germline V gene, CDR1 is LGHNA and CDR2 is YSLEER. Here the CDR3 DNA reads TGCGCCAGCAGCCAAGATCCCAAGGGGGCCTCTGGAAAACTGTTTTTT. Translation: CASSQDPKGASGKLFF.

V gene TRBV7-2 combines with J gene TRBJ2-4; TRBD2 is a possible D gene (5 bases). The CDR3 is 15 residues long. V was shortened by 0 bases and J by 8 bases, with 14 bases between the two germline ends. CDR1 and CDR2 (germline): SGHTA, FQGNSA. CDR3 protein: CASSLAFPGSDIQYF. CDR3 bases: TGTGCCAGCAGCTTAGCGTTTCCGGGATCGGACATTCAGTACTTC.

Only a few counts were recorded for this clone. The gene calls are TRBV19 and TRBJ2-1; 7 bases align to TRBD2. The germline V gene has CDR1 LNHDA and CDR2 SQIVND (reference sequence). The length of the CDR3 is 18 residues. The V and J ends lost 1 base and 2 bases, in that order; junction bases with no gene match: 11. CDR3 protein: CASSIGLTGGRAYNEQFF. The CDR3 region has the DNA TGTGCCAGTAGTATAGGTTTGACTGGCGGGAGAGCCTACAATGAGCAGTTCTTC.

The CDR3 sequence is CASSQHRVRTEAFF. CDR3 DNA sequence: TGCGCCAGCAGCCAGCACAGGGTGCGGACTGAAGCTTTCTTT. This chain uses TRBV4-3 with TRBJ1-1; possibly TRBD1 for D (6 bases). The CDR3 extends over 14 amino acids. Germline V lookup: CDR1 LGHNA, CDR2 YSLEER. The V end was cut by 3 bases, the J end by 5 bases, with 13 bases between.

The chain has TRBV6-6 and TRBJ2-7, with TRBD1 identical over 8 bases. The CDR3 contains 15 residues. J gave up 2 bases and V 6 bases, and 9 bases lay outside the gene matches. Germline CDR1 MNHNY, CDR2 SVGAGI (reference sequence). The CDR3 protein is CASSVTGQEPYEQYF. For the CDR3, the DNA is TGTGCCAGCAGCGTAACGGGACAGGAACCCTACGAGCAGTACTTC.

The chain combines TRBV9 with TRBJ2-5; 10 nucleotides match TRBD2. From germline, CDR1 is SGDLS and CDR2 YYNGEE. The V and J ends lost 4 bases and 3 bases, in that order; junction bases with no gene match: 12. The CDR3 has 17 amino acids. The CDR3, as DNA: TGTGCCAGCAGCAAGAGCATAATAGCGGGAGGAGAAGAGACCCAGTACTTC. Its protein is CASSKSIIAGGEETQYF.

The chain carries TRBV30 and TRBJ1-2; TRBD1 matches at 7 bases. There are 14 residues in the CDR3. Germline V CDR1 and CDR2: GTSNPN, SVGIG (reference sequence). The V gene end was trimmed by 6 bases and the J gene end by 0 bases; junction bases not matched to a gene: 7. The DNA for the CDR3 is TGTGCCTGCGAATGGACAGGAGCTAACTATGGCTACACCTTC. It specifies CACEWTGANYGYTF. The full variable domain, completed using reference TRBV30 and TRBJ1-2, is SQTIHQWPATLVQPVGSPLSLECTVEGTSNPNLYWYRQAAGRGLQLLFYSVGIGQISSEVPQNLSASRPQDRQFILSSKKLLLSDSGFYLCACEWTGANYGYTFGSGTRLTVV.

V and J are TRBV10-3 and TRBJ2-1, with TRBD2 matching over 9 bases. The CDR3 totals 14 residues. J gave up 10 bases and V 4 bases, and 8 bases lay outside the gene matches. Germline assignment: CDR1 ENHRY and CDR2 SYGVKD. CDR3 nucleotide sequence: TGTGCCATCAGTGTTGGTAGCGGGAGTTCGGAGCAGTTCTTC. Amino acid sequence: CAISVGSGSSEQFF.

V and J are TRBV30 and TRBJ2-3; 7 nucleotides agree with TRBD2. The CDR3 is 15 residues long. Germline V CDR1 and CDR2: GTSNPN, SVGIG (reference sequence). V dropped 0 bases and J dropped 3; count of bases not matched to a gene: 6. The CDR3 DNA reads TGTGCCTGGAGTGTAGTAGGGCGGGGGACAGATACGCAGTATTTT. As protein: CAWSVVGRGTDTQYF.

The chain joins TRBV28 to TRBJ1-2; D is perhaps TRBD1 (6 bases). Trimming removed 2 bases at V and 5 bases at J, with 12 bases between. The germline V gene encodes CDR1 MDHEN and CDR2 SYDVKM. The CDR3 runs 14 residues. For the CDR3, the DNA is TGTGCCAGCAGTTTACAGTCAGGGGCTTATGGCTACACCTTC. This gives the protein CASSLQSGAYGYTF.